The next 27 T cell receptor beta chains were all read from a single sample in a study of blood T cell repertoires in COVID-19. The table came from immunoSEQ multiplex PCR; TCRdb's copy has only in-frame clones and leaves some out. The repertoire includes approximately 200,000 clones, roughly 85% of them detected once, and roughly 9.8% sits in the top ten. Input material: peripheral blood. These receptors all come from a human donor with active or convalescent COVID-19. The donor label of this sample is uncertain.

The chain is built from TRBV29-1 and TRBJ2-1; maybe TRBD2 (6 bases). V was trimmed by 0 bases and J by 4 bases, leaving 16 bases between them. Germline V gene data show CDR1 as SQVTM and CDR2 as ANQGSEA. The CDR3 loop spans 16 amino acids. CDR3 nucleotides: TGCAGCGTTGAAGATCCCGGGACTCCCCCATACAATGAGCAGTTCTTC. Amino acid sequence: CSVEDPGTPPYNEQFF.

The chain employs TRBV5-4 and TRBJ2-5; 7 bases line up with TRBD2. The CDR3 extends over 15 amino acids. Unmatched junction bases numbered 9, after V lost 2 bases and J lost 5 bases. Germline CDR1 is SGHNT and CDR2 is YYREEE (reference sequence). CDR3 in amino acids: CASSLWGGWRETQYF. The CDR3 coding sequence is TGTGCCAGCAGCTTATGGGGGGGTTGGAGGGAGACCCAGTACTTC.

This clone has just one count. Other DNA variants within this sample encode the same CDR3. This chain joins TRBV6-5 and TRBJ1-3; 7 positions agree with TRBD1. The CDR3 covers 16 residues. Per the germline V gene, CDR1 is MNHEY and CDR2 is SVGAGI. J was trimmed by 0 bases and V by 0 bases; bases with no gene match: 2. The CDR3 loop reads CASSYSNRGSGNTIYF. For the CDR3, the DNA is TGTGCCAGCAGTTACTCGAACAGGGGCTCTGGAAACACCATATATTTT.

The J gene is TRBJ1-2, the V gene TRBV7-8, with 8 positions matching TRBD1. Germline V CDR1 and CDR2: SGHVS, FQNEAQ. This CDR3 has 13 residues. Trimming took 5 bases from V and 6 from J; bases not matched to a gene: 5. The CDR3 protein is CASSRTGTDGYTF. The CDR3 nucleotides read TGTGCCAGCAGCCGGACAGGGACTGATGGCTACACCTTC.

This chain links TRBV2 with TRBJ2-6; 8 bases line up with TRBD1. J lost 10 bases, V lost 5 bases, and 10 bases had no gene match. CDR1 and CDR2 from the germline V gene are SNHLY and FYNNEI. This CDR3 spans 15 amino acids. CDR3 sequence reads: CASSTDRGRPNVLTF. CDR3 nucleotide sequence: TGTGCCAGCAGTACCGACAGGGGTAGACCTAACGTCCTGACTTTC.

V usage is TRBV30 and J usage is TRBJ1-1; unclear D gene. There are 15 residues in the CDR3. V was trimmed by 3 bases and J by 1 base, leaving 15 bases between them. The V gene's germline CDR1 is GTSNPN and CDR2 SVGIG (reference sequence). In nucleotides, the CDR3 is TGTGCCTGGAGCTACGGGAGGGCAGCGAACACTGAAGCTTTCTTT. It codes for CAWSYGRAANTEAFF.

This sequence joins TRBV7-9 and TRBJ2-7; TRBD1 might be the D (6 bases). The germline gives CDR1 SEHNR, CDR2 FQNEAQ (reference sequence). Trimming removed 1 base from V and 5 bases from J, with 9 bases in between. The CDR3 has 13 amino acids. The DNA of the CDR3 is TGTGCCAGCAGCTTAGGACAGGACGACGAGCAGTACTTC. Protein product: CASSLGQDDEQYF.

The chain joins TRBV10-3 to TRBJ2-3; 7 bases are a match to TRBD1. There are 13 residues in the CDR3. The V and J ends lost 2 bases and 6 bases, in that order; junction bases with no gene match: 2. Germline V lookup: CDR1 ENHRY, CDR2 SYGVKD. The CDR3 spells CAISEGQEDTQYF. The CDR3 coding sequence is TGTGCCATCAGTGAGGGACAGGAGGATACGCAGTATTTT.

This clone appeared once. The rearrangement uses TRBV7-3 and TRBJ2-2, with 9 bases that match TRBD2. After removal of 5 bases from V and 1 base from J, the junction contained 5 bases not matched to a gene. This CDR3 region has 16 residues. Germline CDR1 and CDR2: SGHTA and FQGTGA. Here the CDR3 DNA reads TGTGCCAGCAGCCTAAGAGCGGGAGGGAACACCGGGGAGCTGTTTTTT. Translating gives CASSLRAGGNTGELFF.

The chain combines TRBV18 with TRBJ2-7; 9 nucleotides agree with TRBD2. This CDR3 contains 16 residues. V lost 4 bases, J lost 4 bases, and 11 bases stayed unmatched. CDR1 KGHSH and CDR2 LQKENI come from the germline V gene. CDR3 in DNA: TGTGCCAGCTCACTTAAGCTGGCGGGGGGGCTGTACGAGCAGTACTTC. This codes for CASSLKLAGGLYEQYF.

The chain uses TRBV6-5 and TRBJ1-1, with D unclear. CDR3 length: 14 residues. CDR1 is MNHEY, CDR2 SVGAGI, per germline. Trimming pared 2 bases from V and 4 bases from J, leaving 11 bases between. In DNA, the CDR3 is TGTGCCAGCAGTTACGGGTCCGGGGTCACTGAAGCTTTCTTT. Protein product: CASSYGSGVTEAFF.

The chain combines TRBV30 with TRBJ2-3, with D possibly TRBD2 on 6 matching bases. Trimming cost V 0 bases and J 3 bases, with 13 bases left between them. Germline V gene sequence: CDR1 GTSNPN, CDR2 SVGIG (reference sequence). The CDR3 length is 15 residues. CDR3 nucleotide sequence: TGTGCCTGGAGTGTACGGGCGGGGAGGACAGATACGCAGTATTTT. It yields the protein CAWSVRAGRTDTQYF.

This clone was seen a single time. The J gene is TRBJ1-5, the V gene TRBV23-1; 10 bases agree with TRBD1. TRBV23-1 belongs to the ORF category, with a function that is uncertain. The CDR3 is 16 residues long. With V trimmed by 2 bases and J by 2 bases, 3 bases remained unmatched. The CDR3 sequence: CASSQLGQGGNQPQHF. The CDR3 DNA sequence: TGCGCCAGCAGTCAACTAGGACAGGGGGGCAATCAGCCCCAGCATTTT.

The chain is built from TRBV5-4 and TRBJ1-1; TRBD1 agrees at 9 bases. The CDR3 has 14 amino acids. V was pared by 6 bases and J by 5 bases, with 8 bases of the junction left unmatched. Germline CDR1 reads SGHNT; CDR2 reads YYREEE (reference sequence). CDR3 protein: CASTTGGGRTEAFF. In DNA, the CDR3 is TGTGCCAGCACCACAGGGGGCGGGCGGACTGAAGCTTTCTTT.

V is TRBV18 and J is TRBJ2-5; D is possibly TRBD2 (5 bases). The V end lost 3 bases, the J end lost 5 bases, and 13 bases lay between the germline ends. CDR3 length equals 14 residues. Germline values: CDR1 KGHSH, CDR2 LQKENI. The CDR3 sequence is CASSPGMGAETQYF. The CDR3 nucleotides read TGTGCCAGCTCACCTGGTATGGGAGCGGAGACCCAGTACTTC.

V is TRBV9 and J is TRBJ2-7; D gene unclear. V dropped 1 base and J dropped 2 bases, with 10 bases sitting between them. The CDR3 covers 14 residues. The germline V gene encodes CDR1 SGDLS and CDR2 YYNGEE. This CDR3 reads CASSVSNRAYEQYF. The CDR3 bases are TGTGCCAGCAGCGTATCCAACAGAGCCTACGAGCAGTACTTC.

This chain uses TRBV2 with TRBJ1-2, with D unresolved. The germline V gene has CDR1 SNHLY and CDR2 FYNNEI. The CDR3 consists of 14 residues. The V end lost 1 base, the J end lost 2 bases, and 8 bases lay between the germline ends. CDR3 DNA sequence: TGTGCCAGCAGTGAAGGTGGGCAGAACTATGGCTACACCTTC. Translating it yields CASSEGGQNYGYTF.

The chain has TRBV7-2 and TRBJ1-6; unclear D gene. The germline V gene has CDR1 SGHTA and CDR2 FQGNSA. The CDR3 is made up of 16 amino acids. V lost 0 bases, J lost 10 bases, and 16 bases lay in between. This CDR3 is CASSLAHKIRGSPLHF. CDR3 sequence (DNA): TGTGCCAGCAGCTTAGCGCACAAGATTCGAGGGTCACCCCTCCACTTT.

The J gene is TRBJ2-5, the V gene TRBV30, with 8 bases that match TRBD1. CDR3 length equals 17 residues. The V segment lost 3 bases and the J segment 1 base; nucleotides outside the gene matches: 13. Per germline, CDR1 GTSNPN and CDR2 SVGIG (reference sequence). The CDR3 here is CAWSDDRGFRSQETQYF. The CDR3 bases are TGTGCCTGGAGCGATGACAGGGGATTTAGAAGCCAAGAGACCCAGTACTTC.

The chain's CDR3 is CATSDPGTGAYEQYF. For the CDR3, the DNA is TGTGCCACCAGTGACCCCGGGACAGGGGCCTACGAGCAGTACTTC. The chain recombines TRBV24-1 with TRBJ2-7; 10 bases are shared with TRBD1. J lost 2 bases, V lost 4 bases, and 4 bases had no gene match. From germline, CDR1 is KGHDR and CDR2 SFDVKD. This CDR3 region has 15 residues.

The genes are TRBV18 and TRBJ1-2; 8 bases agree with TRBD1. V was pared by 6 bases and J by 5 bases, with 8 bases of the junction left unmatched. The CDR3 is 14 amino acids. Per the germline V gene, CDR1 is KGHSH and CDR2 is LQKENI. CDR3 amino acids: CASSLTGGRYGYTF. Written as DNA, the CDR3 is TGTGCCAGCTCTCTAACAGGGGGGCGTTATGGCTACACCTTC.

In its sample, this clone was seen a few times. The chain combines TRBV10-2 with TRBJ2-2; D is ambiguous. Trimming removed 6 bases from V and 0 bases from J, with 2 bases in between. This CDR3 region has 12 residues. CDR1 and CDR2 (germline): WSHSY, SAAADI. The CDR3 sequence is CASSSNTGELFF. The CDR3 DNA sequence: TGCGCCAGCAGCTCGAACACCGGGGAGCTGTTTTTT.

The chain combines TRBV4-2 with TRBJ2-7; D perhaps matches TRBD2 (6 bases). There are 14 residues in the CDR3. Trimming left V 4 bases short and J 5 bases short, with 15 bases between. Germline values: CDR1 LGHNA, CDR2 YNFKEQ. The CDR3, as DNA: TGTGCCAGCAGCCCTCCGGAGACTAGGGACGAGCAGTACTTC. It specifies CASSPPETRDEQYF.

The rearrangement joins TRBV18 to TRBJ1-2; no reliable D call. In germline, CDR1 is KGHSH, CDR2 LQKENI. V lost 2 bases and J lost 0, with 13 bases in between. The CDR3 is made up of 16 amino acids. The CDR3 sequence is CASSPNPGAANYGYTF. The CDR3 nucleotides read TGTGCCAGCTCACCAAATCCAGGTGCTGCTAACTATGGCTACACCTTC.

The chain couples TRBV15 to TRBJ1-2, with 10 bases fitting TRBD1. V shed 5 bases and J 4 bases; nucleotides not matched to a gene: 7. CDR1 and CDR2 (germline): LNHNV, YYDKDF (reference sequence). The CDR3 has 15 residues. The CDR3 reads CATSPWTGGSYGYTF. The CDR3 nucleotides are TGTGCCACCAGCCCATGGACAGGGGGAAGCTATGGCTACACCTTC.

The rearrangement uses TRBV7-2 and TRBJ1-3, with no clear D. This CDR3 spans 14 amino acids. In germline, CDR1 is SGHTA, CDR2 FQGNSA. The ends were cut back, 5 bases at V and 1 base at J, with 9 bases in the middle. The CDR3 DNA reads TGTGCCAGCAGCCGCGGGGATTCTGGAAACACCATATATTTT. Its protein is CASSRGDSGNTIYF.

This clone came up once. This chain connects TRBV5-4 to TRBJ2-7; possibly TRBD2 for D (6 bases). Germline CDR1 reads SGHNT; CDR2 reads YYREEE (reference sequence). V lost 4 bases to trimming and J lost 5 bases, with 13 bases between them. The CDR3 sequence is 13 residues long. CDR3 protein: CASSQEGPNEQYF. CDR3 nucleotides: TGTGCCAGCAGCCAGGAGGGTCCCAACGAGCAGTACTTC. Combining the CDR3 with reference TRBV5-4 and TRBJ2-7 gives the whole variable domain ETGVTQSPTHLIKTRGQQVTLRCSSQSGHNTVSWYQQALGQGPQFIFQYYREEENGRGNFPPRFSGLQFPNYSSELNVNALELDDSALYLCASSQEGPNEQYFGPGTRLTVT.